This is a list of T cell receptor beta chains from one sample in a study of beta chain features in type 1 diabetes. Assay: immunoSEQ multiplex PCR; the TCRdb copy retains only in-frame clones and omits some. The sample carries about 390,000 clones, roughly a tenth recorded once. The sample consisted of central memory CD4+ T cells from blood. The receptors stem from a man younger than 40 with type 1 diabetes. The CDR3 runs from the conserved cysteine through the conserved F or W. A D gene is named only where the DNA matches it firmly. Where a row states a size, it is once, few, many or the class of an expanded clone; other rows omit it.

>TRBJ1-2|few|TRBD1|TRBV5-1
TGCGCCAGCAGCATGGGGACAGGGGTCTATGGCTACACCTTC
CASSMGTGVYGYTF
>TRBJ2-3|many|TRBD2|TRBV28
TGTGCCAGCAGTCTAGCGGGAGGGCCGGGCACAGATACGCAGTATTTT
CASSLAGGPGTDTQYF
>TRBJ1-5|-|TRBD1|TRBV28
TGTGCCAGCAGTTTAGGGGAGGGGGCGCGTCAGCCCCAGCATTTT
CASSLGEGARQPQHF
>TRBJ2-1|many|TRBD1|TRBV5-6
TGTGCCAGCAGCGAGGCCGGGACAGGGAAGTACAATGAGCAGTTCTTC
CASSEAGTGKYNEQFF
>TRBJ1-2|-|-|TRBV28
TGTGCCAGCGAGGGGAACTACGGCTACACCTTC
CASEGNYGYTF
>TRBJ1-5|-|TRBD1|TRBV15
TGTGCCACCAGCAGAGCCGGGACAGGAAGTTATCAGCCCCAGCATTTT
CATSRAGTGSYQPQHF
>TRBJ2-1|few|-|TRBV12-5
TGTGCTAGTGGTTCGACAGGCTACAATGAGCAGTTCTTC
CASGSTGYNEQFF
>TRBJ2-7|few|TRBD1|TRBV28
TGTGCCAGCAGTCTAGGGACAGGGGGTCACTACGAGCAGTACTTC
CASSLGTGGHYEQYF
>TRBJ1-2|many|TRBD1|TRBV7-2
TGTGCCAGCAGCTTAGATCCGGACAGGGTAGTCTATGGCTACACCTTC
CASSLDPDRVVYGYTF
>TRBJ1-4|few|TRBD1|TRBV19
TGTGCCTCTGGACAGGGTGATGCAACTAATGAAAAACTGTTTTTT
CASGQGDATNEKLFF
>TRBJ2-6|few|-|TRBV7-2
TGTGCCAGCAGCTTAAATGCCGGCTCTGGGGCCAACGTCCTGACTTTC
CASSLNAGSGANVLTF
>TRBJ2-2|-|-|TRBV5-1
-
CASSLLRAGELFF
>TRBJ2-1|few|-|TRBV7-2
TGTGCCAGCAGCTTTCGGTTCAATGAGCAGTTCTTC
CASSFRFNEQFF
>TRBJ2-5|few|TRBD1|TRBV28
TGTGCCAGCAGTCAAGAGTCCGGGACAGGGCGGGCCCAGTACTTC
CASSQESGTGRAQYF
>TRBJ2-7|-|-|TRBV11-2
TGTGCCAGCAGCTTAGATCTAGCGCGCAACTACGAGCAGTACTTC
CASSLDLARNYEQYF
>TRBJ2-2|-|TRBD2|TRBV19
TGTGCCAGTACCCGCCCCCGCGGACTAGCGTACACCGGGGAGCTGTTTTTT
CASTRPRGLAYTGELFF
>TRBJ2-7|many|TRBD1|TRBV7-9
TGTGCCAGCAGCTCGACAGGGGGGGCCTACGAGCAGTACTTC
CASSSTGGAYEQYF
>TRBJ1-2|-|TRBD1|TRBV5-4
TGTGCCAGCCGGGGACAGGCGGACTATGGCTACACCTTC
CASRGQADYGYTF
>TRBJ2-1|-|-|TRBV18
TGTGCCAGCTCACCTCCTTCCTACAATGAGCAGTTCTTC
CASSPPSYNEQFF
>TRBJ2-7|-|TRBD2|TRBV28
TGTGCCAGCAGCTCAAGGACTAGCGGGAGCTACGAGCAGTACTTC
CASSSRTSGSYEQYF
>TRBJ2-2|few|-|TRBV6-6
TGTGCCAGCAGCCAGTCAGCCTCGAACACCGGGGAGCTGTTTTTT
CASSQSASNTGELFF
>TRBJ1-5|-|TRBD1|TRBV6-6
TGTGCCACGGGACAGTTGGCGTATAGCAATCAGCCCCAGCATTTT
CATGQLAYSNQPQHF
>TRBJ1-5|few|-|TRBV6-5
TGTGCCAGCAGTTACTCCGGAGGGGGAGGCCAGCCCCAGCATTTT
CASSYSGGGGQPQHF
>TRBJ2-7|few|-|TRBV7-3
TGTGCCAGCAGCTCGGAAGCCAGACAGGAAAGCTTC
CASSSEARQESF
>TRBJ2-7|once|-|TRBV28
TGTGCCAGCAGTTTTGACGGCGCCTACGAGCAGTACTTC
CASSFDGAYEQYF
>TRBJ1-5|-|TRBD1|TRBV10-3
TGTGCCATCAACAGGGGCGACGGTCAGCCCCAGCATTTT
CAINRGDGQPQHF
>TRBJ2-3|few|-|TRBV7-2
TGTGCCAGCAGCTTACAAGCCCAGTCAGATACGCAGTATTTT
CASSLQAQSDTQYF
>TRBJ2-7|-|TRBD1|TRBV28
TGTGCCAGCAGTGGAATCGGACAGGGTGGGTACCACTACGAGCAGTACTTC
CASSGIGQGGYHYEQYF
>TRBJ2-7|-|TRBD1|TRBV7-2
TGTGCCAGCAGCTTAAATGGACAGGGAAGCGAGCAGTACTTC
CASSLNGQGSEQYF
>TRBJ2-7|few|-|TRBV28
TGTGCCAGCAGCTATCTCAGGGGTAACTACGAGCAGTACTTC
CASSYLRGNYEQYF
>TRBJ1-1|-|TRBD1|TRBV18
TGTGCCAGCTCACGCGGACAGGGGATTGAGGAAGCTTTCTTT
CASSRGQGIEEAFF
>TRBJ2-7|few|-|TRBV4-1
TGCGCCAGCAGCCAAGAACAGGGTCGAGAGCAGTACTTC
CASSQEQGREQYF
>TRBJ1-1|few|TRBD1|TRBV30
TGTGCCTGGAGGACAGGGGACATGAACACTGAAGCTTTCTTT
CAWRTGDMNTEAFF
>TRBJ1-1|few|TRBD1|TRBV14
TGTGCCAGCAGCCAAGAAGAAAACCCCGACCGGGACAGGGACACTGAAGCTTTCTTT
CASSQEENPDRDRDTEAFF
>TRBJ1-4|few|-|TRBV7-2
TGTGCCAGCAGCCTTTCGGGGTGGCGGAGTGAAAAACTGTTTTTT
CASSLSGWRSEKLFF
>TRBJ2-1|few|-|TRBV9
TGTGCCAGCACCATCGACTTTAACGCCCACAATGAGCAGTTCTTC
CASTIDFNAHNEQFF
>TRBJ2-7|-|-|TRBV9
TGTGCCAGCAGCTTACGATCGTACGAGCAGTACTTC
CASSLRSYEQYF
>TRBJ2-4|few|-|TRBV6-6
TGTGCCATCAGTGAGTCCGTAGACAACATTCAGTACTTC
CAISESVDNIQYF
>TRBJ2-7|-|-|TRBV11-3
TGTGCCAGCAGCTTCAATCAGGAGACCGAGCAGTACTTC
CASSFNQETEQYF
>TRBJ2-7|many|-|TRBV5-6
TGTGCCAGCAGCTTTCGTGCCTCCTACGAGCAGTACTTC
CASSFRASYEQYF
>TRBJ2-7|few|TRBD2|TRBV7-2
TGTGCCAGCAGCCTACCCGCTAGCGGGAGGGACGAGCAGTACTTC
CASSLPASGRDEQYF
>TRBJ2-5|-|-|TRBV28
TGTGCCAGCAGTTTATGGCAGGGGGGACAAGAGACCCAGTACTTC
CASSLWQGGQETQYF
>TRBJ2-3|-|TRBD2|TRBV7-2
TGTGCCAGCAGCTTATCCCGGACTAGCGGGAGCACAGATACGCAGTATTTT
CASSLSRTSGSTDTQYF
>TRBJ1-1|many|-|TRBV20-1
TGCAGTGCTAAGGTTAGGGGAGCTTTCTTT
CSAKVRGAFF
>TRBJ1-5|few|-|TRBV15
TGTGCCACCAGCAGAGGAGGTCAGTTAGGTCAGCCCCAGCATTTT
CATSRGGQLGQPQHF
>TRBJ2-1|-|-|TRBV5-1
TGCGCCAGCAGCTTGGCCGGCCAGAGCTTATACAATGAGCAGTTCTTC
CASSLAGQSLYNEQFF
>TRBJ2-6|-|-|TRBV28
TGTGCCAGCAGACTCATAGGGAGTTCTGGGGCCAACGTCCTGACTTTC
CASRLIGSSGANVLTF